This entry lists 6 T cell receptor beta chains sequenced from one sample in a study of shared clonotypes between healthy human individuals. Terminally differentiated effector memory CD45RA+ cells were excluded from the naive CD8 cells, which were CD45RO-negative and positively selected for CCR7. Libraries were prepared by immunoSEQ multiplex PCR; TCRdb keeps only in-frame clonotypes and omits some of them. The data show around 1.9 million clones, with 93% seen just once and roughly 1.8% held by the top ten. The specimen sequenced was naive CD8+ T cells from PBMCs. These receptors all stem from a man between 18 and 35 years old in good health. Some clones in this sample may be carry-over from other donors' samples.

A remark on this clone: Germline and junction disagree at one end, which may indicate a read error. This rearrangement joins TRBV4-1 to TRBJ2-3; 11 positions match TRBD1. This CDR3 region has 16 residues. Germline V gene data show CDR1 as MGHRA and CDR2 as YSYEKL. The CDR3 protein is CASSQGPIVRDRGTFF. CDR3 nucleotide sequence: TGCGCCAGCAGCCAAGGGCCTATCGTAAGGGACAGGGGGACGTTTTTT.

The chain recombines TRBV7-2 with TRBJ1-1; D uncertain. This CDR3 is 12 amino acids long. Germline CDR1 is SGHTA and CDR2 is FQGNSA. The V end lost 5 bases, the J end lost 8 bases, and 12 bases lay between the germline ends. The CDR3 DNA follows: TGTGCCAGCAGCCCTAGGACCATGGAAGCTTTCTTT. The encoded protein is CASSPRTMEAFF.

The chain joins TRBV15 to TRBJ2-3; 8 bases are a match to TRBD1. Germline V CDR1 and CDR2: LNHNV, YYDKDF (reference sequence). The CDR3 consists of 15 residues. With 3 bases clipped from V and 2 bases from J, the junction kept 4 bases outside the gene matches. DNA of the CDR3: TGTGCCACCAGCAGCGAGGGACAGGCCACAGATACGCAGTATTTT. Translated: CATSSEGQATDTQYF.

This sequence joins TRBV6-5 and TRBJ2-3; 10 positions match TRBD2. The CDR3 contains 15 residues. Per the germline V gene, CDR1 is MNHEY and CDR2 is SVGAGI. The junction had 8 bases not matched to a gene; V was cut back by 7 bases and J by 4 bases. The DNA for the CDR3 is TGTGCCAGCAAACCCCTAGCGGGAGTGGCAGATACGCAGTATTTT. Its translation is CASKPLAGVADTQYF.

With regard to this clone: Other DNA sequences in this sample translate to the same CDR3. The V gene is TRBV9, the J gene TRBJ2-3, with D maybe TRBD2 (6 bases). CDR3 length equals 14 residues. V was pared by 5 bases and J by 0 bases, with 10 bases between. Germline V gene lookup returns CDR1 SGDLS and CDR2 YYNGEE. CDR3 DNA: TGTGCCAGCAGTGGAAGCGGGAGCACAGATACGCAGTATTTT. This sequence encodes CASSGSGSTDTQYF. Full variable domain (rest looked up from reference TRBV9 and TRBJ2-3): DSGVTQTPKHLITATGQRVTLRCSPRSGDLSVYWYQQSLDQGLQFLIQYYNGEERAKGNILERFSAQQFPDLHSELNLSSLELGDSALYFCASSGSGSTDTQYFGPGTRLTVL.

The V gene is TRBV9, the J gene TRBJ2-2, with D maybe TRBD1 (5 bases). Between the trimmed V and J ends, which lost 0 bases and 6 bases, there was a span of 36 bases. CDR3 length equals 23 residues. Germline lookup yields CDR1 SGDLS and CDR2 YYNGEE. CDR3 in amino acids: CASSVAVDSHNSPRHVPPGELFF. Written as DNA, the CDR3 is TGTGCCAGCAGCGTAGCTGTCGACAGCCACAACTCTCCCCGTCACGTTCCCCCCGGGGAGCTGTTTTTT.